The source of this T cell receptor (beta chain) is a study of memory CD4+ T cells and cytomegalovirus serostatus. Study-wide results and caveats: Of roughly 180 reported CMV TCRbeta sequences, some 67 were found in memory CD4+ repertoires.

The sort gate was single viable CD3+CD4+CD8-CD45RO+ cells for memory CD4+ T cells. CD4+ T cells were isolated by positive magnetic selection. There are 13 residues in the CDR3. Germline V gene sequence: CDR1 LNHDA, CDR2 SQIVND (reference sequence). V was trimmed by 4 bases and J by 7 bases, leaving 13 bases between them. As processed by the authors: Out-of-frame sequences were removed, leaving 2 million to 2.5 million distinct TCRbeta sequences. Data came from immunoSEQ multiplex PCR; TCRdb stores just in-frame clones and leaves some out. Clone size and V and J calls were adopted from that table, with D and trimming inferred from the DNA. This table holds some 48,000 clones, roughly 80% found once. In this sample, this clone turned up a few times. Its antigen remains unidentified.

The J gene is TRBJ1-1, the V gene TRBV19, with a possible D match to TRBD1 (5 bases). Material for sequencing was memory CD4+ T cells from blood. The sequence was obtained from an adult in good health and CMV-seronegative. CDR3 coding DNA: TGTGCCAGTAGTAGGGCGGGGCAGGATGAAGCTTTCTTT. It encodes CASSRAGQDEAFF.